These T cell receptor beta chains were read from a single sample in a study of radiotherapy plus CTLA-4 blockade in lung cancer. Clones were sequenced by immunoSEQ multiplex PCR, and TCRdb holds only the in-frame ones, with some missing. The sample records fewer than 140,000 clones, approximately 87% being singletons. The material sequenced was peripheral blood, taken from a patient treated with radiotherapy plus ipilimumab. The receptors derive from a human donor with non-small cell lung cancer that progressed on radiotherapy plus ipilimumab. Some clones in this sample may be carry-over from other donors' samples. Each CDR3 is given with its conserved first and last residue. The D gene is left open where the match is weak. Some rows mark clone size as missing; the rest say once, few, many or name a class of expanded clone.

size: .; V: TRBV2; J: TRBJ2-5; D: .; CDR3: CASSVTEETQYF; DNA: TGTGCCAGCAGTGTGACAGAGGAGACCCAGTACTTC
size: once; V: TRBV29-1; J: TRBJ1-5; D: .; CDR3: CSVLGGSSNQPQHF; DNA: TGCAGCGTCCTGGGGGGGTCAAGCAATCAGCCCCAGCATTTT
size: .; V: TRBV5-1; J: TRBJ2-3; D: TRBD2; CDR3: CASSFPPRGSGGLTDTQYF; DNA: TGCGCCAGCAGCTTTCCCCCTCGGGGTAGCGGGGGCCTCACAGATACGCAGTATTTT
size: few; V: TRBV11-2; J: TRBJ1-1; D: .; CDR3: CASSRGLGEGYEAFF; DNA: TGTGCCAGCAGTCGCGGTTTAGGGGAGGGATACGAAGCTTTCTTT
size: .; V: TRBV2; J: TRBJ1-1; D: .; CDR3: CASNGERNTEAFF; DNA: TGTGCCAGCAACGGGGAGCGAAACACTGAAGCTTTCTTT
size: .; V: TRBV29-1; J: TRBJ2-1; D: .; CDR3: CSVESGGSGGYNEQFF; DNA: TGCAGCGTTGAATCGGGCGGCTCCGGCGGCTACAATGAGCAGTTCTTC
size: .; V: TRBV6-5; J: TRBJ2-3; D: TRBD1; CDR3: CASTWTGGVTDTQYF; DNA: TGTGCCAGCACATGGACAGGGGGTGTCACAGATACGCAGTATTTT
size: .; V: TRBV10-3; J: TRBJ2-1; D: .; CDR3: CAIRYSDIYNEQFF; DNA: TGTGCCATCAGGTACAGCGATATTTACAATGAGCAGTTCTTC
size: .; V: TRBV6-5; J: TRBJ1-1; D: .; CDR3: CASSRQGNTEAFF; DNA: TGTGCCAGCAGTCGTCAGGGAAACACTGAAGCTTTCTTT
size: once; V: TRBV2; J: TRBJ2-5; D: .; CDR3: CASSVNRQETQYF; DNA: TGTGCCAGCAGTGTTAACAGACAAGAGACCCAGTACTTC
size: once; V: TRBV11-1; J: TRBJ1-6; D: .; CDR3: CASSRHWTDSYNSPLHF; DNA: TGTGCCAGCAGTCGACACTGGACAGATTCCTATAATTCACCCCTCCACTTT
size: .; V: TRBV29-1; J: TRBJ1-1; D: .; CDR3: CSVESQVEAEAFF; DNA: TGCAGCGTTGAGTCGCAGGTTGAGGCTGAAGCTTTCTTT
size: .; V: TRBV28; J: TRBJ2-3; D: .; CDR3: CATWGLHTDTQYF; DNA: TGTGCCACTTGGGGGCTCCACACAGATACGCAGTATTTT
size: .; V: TRBV14; J: TRBJ1-1; D: .; CDR3: CASSQYRNTEAFF; DNA: TGTGCCAGCAGCCAATATAGGAACACTGAAGCTTTCTTT
size: .; V: TRBV4-1; J: TRBJ2-2; D: TRBD2; CDR3: CASSHPGTTNTGELFF; DNA: TGCGCCAGCAGCCACCCCGGGACTACGAACACCGGGGAGCTGTTTTTT
size: .; V: TRBV4-3; J: TRBJ2-5; D: .; CDR3: CASSQVGSQYF; DNA: TGCGCCAGCAGCCAAGTAGGGTCCCAGTACTTC
size: .; V: TRBV10-3; J: TRBJ1-4; D: TRBD1; CDR3: CAVRTGDNEKLFF; DNA: TGTGCCGTACGGACAGGGGACAATGAAAAACTGTTTTTT
size: .; V: TRBV6-6; J: TRBJ2-7; D: .; CDR3: CASSPLVSYEQYF; DNA: TGTGCCAGCAGCCCTCTAGTTTCCTACGAGCAGTACTTC
size: .; V: TRBV27; J: TRBJ1-3; D: .; CDR3: CASSASGQTSGNTIYF; DNA: TGTGCCAGCAGTGCCTCGGGCCAGACCTCTGGAAACACCATATATTTT
size: .; V: TRBV6-6; J: TRBJ1-2; D: .; CDR3: CASSSDSLGYTF; DNA: TGTGCCAGCAGTTCGGACAGCCTCGGCTACACCTTC
size: .; V: TRBV6-1; J: TRBJ2-5; D: .; CDR3: CASSEVGETQYF; DNA: TGTGCCAGCAGTGAAGTAGGGGAGACCCAGTACTTC
size: .; V: TRBV9; J: TRBJ2-1; D: .; CDR3: CASSVDGHSYNEQFF; DNA: TGTGCCAGCAGCGTAGATGGCCATTCCTACAATGAGCAGTTCTTC
size: few; V: TRBV5-1; J: TRBJ1-5; D: .; CDR3: CASSLAGNQPQHF; DNA: TGCGCCAGCAGCTTGGCGGGCAATCAGCCCCAGCATTTT
size: .; V: TRBV7-2; J: TRBJ1-5; D: .; CDR3: CASSLRGGAAVAQHF; DNA: TGTGCCAGCAGCCTACGTGGAGGGGCCGCTGTGGCCCAGCATTTT
size: .; V: TRBV6-1; J: TRBJ2-7; D: .; CDR3: CASTRQESYEQYF; DNA: TGTGCCAGCACCAGACAGGAGAGCTACGAGCAGTACTTC
size: .; V: TRBV4-3; J: TRBJ2-1; D: TRBD2; CDR3: CASSQDPLLRGGTNFEQFF; DNA: TGCGCCAGCAGCCAAGATCCTCTACTGCGGGGGGGCACCAACTTTGAGCAGTTCTTC
size: few; V: TRBV10-1; J: TRBJ1-4; D: .; CDR3: CASSDWYLAFF; DNA: TGCGCCAGCAGTGATTGGTATCTGGCGTTTTTT
size: .; V: TRBV9; J: TRBJ1-2; D: .; CDR3: CASSVEGVASGYTF; DNA: TGTGCCAGCAGCGTAGAAGGGGTGGCTAGTGGCTACACCTTC
size: .; V: TRBV9; J: TRBJ2-2; D: TRBD2; CDR3: CASSQRGNTGELFF; DNA: TGTGCCAGCAGTCAGCGGGGGAACACCGGGGAGCTGTTTTTT
size: .; V: TRBV29-1; J: TRBJ1-2; D: TRBD1; CDR3: CSVGQIANYGYTF; DNA: TGCAGCGTGGGACAGATAGCTAACTATGGCTACACCTTC
size: .; V: TRBV28; J: TRBJ2-5; D: .; CDR3: CASSFKYGGAGKETQYF; DNA: TGTGCCAGCAGTTTTAAATACGGAGGGGCGGGGAAAGAGACCCAGTACTTC
size: few; V: TRBV7-2; J: TRBJ1-4; D: .; CDR3: CASSLMGGGEKLFF; DNA: TGTGCCAGCAGCTTAATGGGCGGGGGTGAAAAACTGTTTTTT
size: .; V: TRBV28; J: TRBJ1-1; D: .; CDR3: CASRTAGMMNTEAFF; DNA: TGTGCCAGCAGGACAGCAGGAATGATGAACACTGAAGCTTTCTTT
size: few; V: TRBV5-6; J: TRBJ1-1; D: .; CDR3: CASSLGDLQGMGAEAFF; DNA: TGTGCCAGCAGCTTGGGAGACCTACAGGGAATGGGGGCTGAAGCTTTCTTT
size: .; V: TRBV7-3; J: TRBJ2-1; D: .; CDR3: CASSPAPFGYNEQFF; DNA: TGTGCCAGCAGCCCGGCCCCGTTTGGGTACAATGAGCAGTTCTTC
size: .; V: TRBV5-4; J: TRBJ1-2; D: .; CDR3: CASSLPGVGYGYTF; DNA: TGTGCCAGCAGCTTGCCCGGGGTTGGGTATGGCTACACCTTC
size: .; V: TRBV28; J: TRBJ2-7; D: TRBD1; CDR3: CASSLPGDSSYEQYF; DNA: TGTGCCAGCAGTTTACCAGGGGACAGCTCCTACGAGCAGTACTTC
size: once; V: TRBV27; J: TRBJ1-1; D: .; CDR3: CASSLNSWRNTEAFF; DNA: TGTGCCAGCAGTTTAAATTCGTGGCGCAACACTGAAGCTTTCTTT
size: .; V: TRBV7-3; J: TRBJ2-3; D: TRBD2; CDR3: CASSLTGTSVPDTQYF; DNA: TGTGCCAGCAGCTTAACTGGGACTAGCGTCCCAGATACGCAGTATTTT
size: .; V: TRBV5-1; J: TRBJ2-5; D: TRBD1; CDR3: CASSLFLGTGQETQYF; DNA: TGCGCCAGCAGCTTATTCCTCGGGACAGGTCAAGAGACCCAGTACTTC
size: .; V: TRBV29-1; J: TRBJ1-5; D: .; CDR3: CSVRTGFLGNQPQHF; DNA: TGCAGCGTAAGGACCGGATTCTTAGGGAATCAGCCCCAGCATTTT
size: once; V: TRBV7-9; J: TRBJ2-7; D: .; CDR3: CASSSGRGSLYEQYF; DNA: TGTGCCAGCAGCTCCGGTAGGGGGTCCCTCTACGAGCAGTACTTC
size: .; V: TRBV28; J: TRBJ1-5; D: .; CDR3: CASSPSGLEQPQHF; DNA: TGTGCCAGCAGTCCCTCGGGATTAGAGCAGCCCCAGCATTTT
size: .; V: TRBV5-1; J: TRBJ1-1; D: .; CDR3: CASSLRHGGDTEAFF; DNA: TGCGCCAGCAGCTTGCGGCACGGAGGCGACACTGAAGCTTTCTTT
size: .; V: TRBV2; J: TRBJ2-7; D: .; CDR3: CASSRTGYEQYF; DNA: TGTGCCAGCAGCCGAACAGGCTACGAGCAGTACTTC
size: .; V: TRBV7-9; J: TRBJ2-3; D: .; CDR3: CASSPGGGRADTQYF; DNA: TGTGCCAGCAGCCCTGGTGGGGGTCGGGCAGATACGCAGTATTTT
size: .; V: TRBV6-6; J: TRBJ1-5; D: TRBD1; CDR3: CASRPTGTGSQPQHF; DNA: TGTGCCAGCAGGCCAACCGGGACAGGGAGTCAGCCCCAGCATTTT
size: .; V: TRBV11-2; J: TRBJ1-2; D: .; CDR3: CASPGREDYGYTF; DNA: TGTGCCAGCCCCGGTCGCGAGGACTATGGCTACACCTTC
size: .; V: TRBV4-1; J: TRBJ2-3; D: .; CDR3: CASSQGVVGTDTQYF; DNA: TGCGCCAGCAGCCAAGGCGTTGTTGGGACAGATACGCAGTATTTT
size: .; V: TRBV5-4; J: TRBJ1-2; D: .; CDR3: CASSLDRGPAIYGYTF; DNA: TGTGCCAGCAGCCTGGATAGGGGCCCTGCTATATATGGCTACACCTTC
size: .; V: TRBV30; J: TRBJ2-7; D: .; CDR3: CAWSRREPLRGQYF; DNA: TGTGCCTGGAGTAGGAGGGAACCCCTTAGGGGGCAGTACTTC
size: .; V: TRBV5-1; J: TRBJ1-3; D: .; CDR3: CASSSHGSGNTIYF; DNA: TGCGCCAGCAGCTCACATGGCTCTGGAAACACCATATATTTT
size: few; V: TRBV6-1; J: TRBJ2-3; D: .; CDR3: CASSVLAAVSASTDTQYF; DNA: TGTGCCAGCAGTGTTCTCGCGGCAGTCTCCGCTAGCACAGATACGCAGTATTTT
size: .; V: TRBV19; J: TRBJ2-1; D: TRBD2; CDR3: CASGAGGVRSHEQFF; DNA: TGTGCCAGTGGGGCGGGGGGCGTCCGGTCTCATGAGCAGTTCTTC
size: .; V: TRBV9; J: TRBJ1-5; D: .; CDR3: CASSVSREIGPQHF; DNA: TGTGCCAGCAGCGTAAGTCGGGAAATTGGGCCCCAGCATTTT
size: .; V: TRBV4-1; J: TRBJ2-7; D: .; CDR3: CASSQVRARLAYEQYF; DNA: TGCGCCAGCAGCCAAGTGCGGGCCCGCTTAGCCTACGAGCAGTACTTC
size: once; V: TRBV2; J: TRBJ1-2; D: .; CDR3: CASSESGLGDIIYGYTF; DNA: TGTGCCAGCAGTGAATCCGGCCTAGGAGACATTATCTATGGCTACACCTTC
size: once; V: TRBV4-3; J: TRBJ1-2; D: .; CDR3: CASSQVQNYGYTF; DNA: TGCGCCAGCAGCCAAGTACAGAACTATGGCTACACCTTC
size: .; V: TRBV7-9; J: TRBJ1-1; D: .; CDR3: CASSPSSLSGTEAFF; DNA: TGTGCCAGCAGCCCTTCGAGCCTATCGGGTACTGAAGCTTTCTTT
size: .; V: TRBV6-5; J: TRBJ1-2; D: .; CDR3: CASSYGGPRGYTF; DNA: TGTGCCAGCAGTTACGGGGGTCCACGAGGCTACACCTTC